One and the same sample provided the 22 T cell receptor beta chains below, sequenced in a study of shared clonotypes between healthy human individuals. CD45RO-negative, CCR7-selected cells formed the naive CD8 fraction, which excluded terminally differentiated effector memory CD45RA+ cells. The protocol was immunoSEQ multiplex PCR, while the TCRdb copy is restricted to in-frame clones and leaves out a portion. The sample holds about 590,000 clones, nearly 97% seen once. Material for sequencing was naive CD8+ T cells sorted from blood. The origin of the receptors is a woman aged 25 to 39 in good health.

V and J are TRBV6-1 and TRBJ2-3; D is possibly TRBD2 (6 bases). The germline gives CDR1 MNHNS, CDR2 SASEGT. This CDR3 spans 12 amino acids. The V end lost 2 bases, the J end lost 9 bases, and 9 bases lay between the germline ends. The CDR3 DNA reads as TGTGCCAGCAGTGAATGGGGGGAGACGCAGTATTTT. The encoded protein is CASSEWGETQYF.

This chain joins TRBV5-6 and TRBJ2-6; the D gene is possibly TRBD2 (5 bases). Trimming shortened V by 4 bases and J by 1 base, and 12 bases separated the two germline ends. The germline V gene encodes CDR1 SGHDT and CDR2 YYEEEE. CDR3 length equals 16 residues. The CDR3 DNA sequence: TGTGCCAGCAGCGCAAGGAGGTGGTCTGGGGCCAACGTCCTGACTTTC. Translated: CASSARRWSGANVLTF.

This sequence joins TRBV21-1 and TRBJ2-7; the D call in the table, TRBD1, was not verified against the DNA. TRBV21-1 is designated a pseudogene. The CDR3 consists of 20 residues. CDR3 nucleotide sequence: TGTGCCAGCAGCAAAGATACGTCCCCGGACAGGGGGCTTAACGGGCACGAGCAGTACTTC. Amino acid sequence: CASSKDTSPDRGLNGHEQYF.

This clone came up a few times. The chain joins TRBV7-9 to TRBJ2-1, with 8 bases matching TRBD2. V trimming: 4 bases; J trimming: 10 bases; junction bases outside the gene matches: 6. The CDR3 length is 13 residues. Per the germline V gene, CDR1 is SEHNR and CDR2 is FQNEAQ (reference sequence). The DNA of the CDR3 is TGTGCCAGCAGCTACGGGGGCGGGAGGGAGCAGTTCTTC. Its translation: CASSYGGGREQFF.

The rearrangement joins TRBV9 to TRBJ2-1, with D uncertain. CDR1 is SGDLS, CDR2 YYNGEE, per germline. The CDR3 covers 15 residues. V lost 4 bases to trimming and J lost 0 bases, with 11 bases between them. The CDR3 reads CASSPRATSYNEQFF. DNA of the CDR3: TGTGCCAGCAGCCCAAGGGCAACCTCCTACAATGAGCAGTTCTTC.

The chain recombines TRBV2 with TRBJ2-7; TRBD2 matches at 7 bases. Germline CDR1 reads SNHLY; CDR2 reads FYNNEI. J gave up 0 bases and V 4 bases, and 3 bases lay outside the gene matches. The CDR3 is 14 amino acids. As DNA, the CDR3 is TGTGCCAGCAGTGGGCGGGGGATCTCCTACGAGCAGTACTTC. Its translation is CASSGRGISYEQYF.

This chain connects TRBV19 to TRBJ2-3, with a tentative D call TRBD1 (8 bases). This CDR3 has 15 residues. The germline V gene encodes CDR1 LNHDA and CDR2 SQIVND (reference sequence). Between the trimmed V and J ends, which lost 4 bases and 3 bases, there was a span of 14 bases. The CDR3 bases are TGTGCCAGTAGTACAGGACAGGGAGGGACAGATACGCAGTATTTT. Translated: CASSTGQGGTDTQYF.

A few counts support this clone. The gene calls are TRBV7-6 and TRBJ2-2, with 11 bases identical to TRBD2. This CDR3 spans 18 amino acids. Germline V gene sequence: CDR1 SGHVS, CDR2 FNYEAQ. The junction had 11 bases not matched to a gene; V was cut back by 5 bases and J by 3 bases. Written as DNA, the CDR3 is TGTGCCAGCAGCCAAATTAATAGCGGGAGGGCCGACACCGGGGAGCTGTTTTTT. It is translated as CASSQINSGRADTGELFF.

This chain uses TRBV4-2 with TRBJ2-1, with 7 bases matching TRBD2. Germline V CDR1 and CDR2: LGHNA, YNFKEQ. This CDR3 is 15 amino acids long. Unmatched junction bases numbered 6, after V lost 4 bases and J lost 3 bases. The CDR3, as DNA: TGTGCCAGCAGCCCGGCTAGCGGAGTCTACAATGAGCAGTTCTTC. This encodes CASSPASGVYNEQFF.

The V call is TRBV19, the J call TRBJ1-5, with a weak D call TRBD1 (5 bases). Germline values: CDR1 LNHDA, CDR2 SQIVND (reference sequence). The CDR3 runs 14 residues. The germline V and J ends were trimmed by 5 bases and 6 bases, with 14 bases remaining between them. CDR3 amino acids: CASSFGGEGQPQHF. In DNA, the CDR3 is TGTGCCAGTAGTTTTGGGGGGGAAGGTCAGCCCCAGCATTTT.

For this clone: A read error may produce the germline difference seen at one junction end. The chain uses TRBV7-3 and TRBJ2-7; 7 nucleotides match TRBD1. Germline V lookup: CDR1 SGHTA, CDR2 FQGTGA. The CDR3 runs to 15 residues. The CDR3: CASSLTQGESSEQYF. CDR3 sequence (DNA): TGTGCCAGCAGCTTAACTCAGGGGGAATCCTCCGAGCAGTACTTC.

This sequence joins TRBV30 and TRBJ1-2; D is ambiguous. Trimming removed 0 bases at V and 4 bases at J, with 12 bases between. The CDR3 has 14 residues. The germline V gene has CDR1 GTSNPN and CDR2 SVGIG (reference sequence). The CDR3 nucleotides are TGTGCCTGGAGTGTTCTAACCGATCGCTATGGCTACACCTTC. This gives the protein CAWSVLTDRYGYTF.

This clone was found once. V usage is TRBV7-9 and J usage is TRBJ2-1; TRBD2 aligns across 7 bases. V shed 4 bases and J 0 bases; nucleotides not matched to a gene: 6. Germline-derived CDR1 and CDR2 are SEHNR and FQNEAQ (reference sequence). The CDR3 contains 16 residues. Here the CDR3 reads CASSSLRGSSYNEQFF. The DNA of the CDR3 is TGTGCCAGCAGCTCCCTCCGCGGGAGCTCCTACAATGAGCAGTTCTTC.

V gene TRBV10-2 combines with J gene TRBJ2-7, with unresolved D. Trimming took off 3 bases at V and 0 bases at J, with 9 bases between the two ends. Germline V lookup: CDR1 WSHSY, CDR2 SAAADI. The CDR3 totals 14 residues. This CDR3 reads CASSEPRYSYEQYF. DNA of the CDR3: TGCGCCAGCAGTGAACCCCGATACTCCTACGAGCAGTACTTC.

The chain carries TRBV29-1 and TRBJ1-2, with a tentative D call TRBD1 (6 bases). This CDR3 is built from 16 residues. CDR1 SQVTM and CDR2 ANQGSEA come from the germline V gene. V lost 1 base and J 3 bases, leaving 18 bases between the germline ends. The CDR3 sequence: CSVEAIGRGYYYGYTF. The CDR3 region has the DNA TGCAGCGTTGAAGCCATAGGTAGGGGGTATTACTATGGCTACACCTTC. Together with reference TRBV29-1 and TRBJ1-2, the CDR3 gives the full variable domain: SAVISQKPSRDICQRGTSLTIQCQVDSQVTMMFWYRQQPGQSLTLIATANQGSEATYESGFVIDKFPISRPNLTFSTLTVSNMSPEDSSIYLCSVEAIGRGYYYGYTFGSGTRLTVV.

V gene TRBV7-9 combines with J gene TRBJ1-1; D is perhaps TRBD1 (6 bases). The germline V gene encodes CDR1 SEHNR and CDR2 FQNEAQ (reference sequence). The CDR3 totals 12 residues. Deletions cut 7 bases from V and 8 bases from J, with 14 bases between. CDR3 residues: CASTSQGTEAFF. For the CDR3, the DNA is TGTGCCAGCACCTCACAGGGAACGGAAGCTTTCTTT.

The genes are TRBV5-4 and TRBJ2-7; no clear D gene. With 4 bases removed from V and 5 bases from J, the gap between germline ends came to 13 bases. The CDR3 runs to 13 residues. Looked up from germline, CDR1 is SGHNT and CDR2 is YYREEE (reference sequence). The CDR3: CASSVTLSDEQYF. CDR3 DNA sequence: TGTGCCAGCAGCGTGACCCTATCGGACGAGCAGTACTTC.

In this sample, this clone turned up a few times. The CDR3 DNA sequence: TGTGCCAGCAGCACAGGGTCGTGGGGGGACACTGAAGCTTTCTTT. Its protein product is CASSTGSWGDTEAFF. The rearrangement links TRBV11-2 to TRBJ1-1; D possibly corresponds to TRBD1 (6 bases). The CDR3 is made up of 15 amino acids. Trimming pared 5 bases from V and 3 bases from J, leaving 16 bases between. CDR1 and CDR2 (germline): SGHAT, FQNNGV.

This chain joins TRBV13 and TRBJ2-5; TRBD1 agrees at 7 bases. V lost 4 bases and J lost 3; bases outside the gene matches: 14. This CDR3 has 17 amino acids. Germline assignment: CDR1 PRHDT and CDR2 FYEKMQ (reference sequence). The CDR3 DNA follows: TGTGCCAGCAGCTCCGAGGAGACAGGGCCCTGGAAAGAGACCCAGTACTTC. This gives the protein CASSSEETGPWKETQYF.

The genes are TRBV5-4 and TRBJ2-5; TRBD2 might be the D (6 bases). V was pared by 1 base and J by 1 base, with 8 bases between. Germline CDR1 and CDR2: SGHNT and YYREEE (reference sequence). This CDR3 has 14 amino acids. The CDR3 loop is CASSLMGGQETQYF. Written as DNA, the CDR3 is TGTGCCAGCAGCTTGATGGGGGGCCAAGAGACCCAGTACTTC.

This chain links TRBV2 with TRBJ1-2, with a weak D call TRBD1 (5 bases). This CDR3 contains 13 residues. Germline V CDR1 and CDR2: SNHLY, FYNNEI. The V end was cut by 6 bases, the J end by 5 bases, with 13 bases between. CDR3 sequence reads: CASSGEGNYGYTF. The CDR3 DNA reads TGTGCCAGCAGCGGAGAGGGGAATTATGGCTACACCTTC.

This chain connects TRBV27 to TRBJ1-5; tentatively, D is TRBD1 (5 bases). In germline, CDR1 is MNHEY, CDR2 SMNVEV (reference sequence). This CDR3 spans 15 amino acids. V lost 5 bases to trimming and J lost 4 bases, with 15 bases between them. The CDR3: CASSIRSGWNQPQHF. CDR3 coding DNA: TGTGCCAGCAGTATTCGGTCAGGGTGGAATCAGCCCCAGCATTTT.